Sequencing of this TCR beta chain was carried out in a study of human T cells and chemical hapten exposure. Study information: Yields of TCR per sample differed, chiefly owing to small differences in pooled library volume.

The template was total RNA from unfractionated whole blood. J lost 8 bases, V lost 4 bases, and 7 bases had no gene match. Germline CDR1 reads SGHDN; CDR2 reads FVKESK. This CDR3 has 15 residues. Each cDNA molecule in the library carried unique molecular identifiers. One entry per CDR3 protein results from TCRdb running MiXCR on the reads. This sample has around 120,000 distinct CDR3 sequences, with around 9% found just once. The chain employs TRBV14 and TRBJ2-2; TRBD2 agrees at 10 bases. Sequencing input: whole blood. The clonotype was recovered from a human donor in good health. Some clones in this sample may be carry-over from other donors' samples. The CDR3 nucleotides read TGTGCCAGCAGCCCCTCAACACTAGCGGGGGGGGAGCTGTTTTTT. Translating it yields CASSPSTLAGGELFF.